The rows below give T cell receptor beta chains drawn from one sample of a study of blood T cell repertoires in COVID-19. Generated by immunoSEQ multiplex PCR, the TCRdb table keeps only in-frame clones and is missing some. The data contain 250,000 to 300,000 clones, approximately 86% of them singletons. Sequenced sample: peripheral blood. All receptors come from a man aged 25 to 40 with active or convalescent COVID-19. Both conserved end residues are part of each CDR3. The D gene is left open where the match is weak. Expanded clones are given a class, and other clones once, few, many or no size at all.

.	TRBV7-2	.	TRBJ1-2	13	CASSRTADYGYTF	TGTGCCAGCAGCCGGACAGCGGACTATGGCTACACCTTC
.	TRBV11-2	TRBD2	TRBJ2-3	15	CASRPGTSGTTTQYF	TGTGCCAGCAGGCCCGGGACTAGCGGTACAACGACGCAGTATTTT
.	TRBV19	.	TRBJ1-5	14	CASSIFEGGQPQHF	TGTGCCAGTAGTATTTTCGAGGGGGGGCAGCCCCAGCATTTT
.	TRBV6-6	TRBD1	TRBJ1-5	15	CASSTGTATNQPQHF	TGTGCCAGCAGTACCGGGACAGCCACCAATCAGCCCCAGCATTTT
.	TRBV30	.	TRBJ2-3	15	CAWSSVPRGVDTQYF	TGTGCCTGGAGCTCCGTTCCTAGGGGTGTAGATACGCAGTATTTT
.	TRBV19	.	TRBJ1-1	14	CASRRITQGTEAFF	TGTGCCAGTAGGCGTATTACACAGGGTACTGAAGCTTTCTTT
.	TRBV11-2	.	TRBJ2-3	17	CASSSLTPGHHTDTQYF	TGTGCCAGCAGCTCACTGACTCCGGGACACCACACAGATACGCAGTATTTT
.	TRBV13	.	TRBJ1-1	14	CASSLFGLNTEAFF	TGTGCCAGCAGCTTATTCGGGTTGAACACTGAAGCTTTCTTT
.	TRBV5-1	.	TRBJ2-5	16	CASSLVASGGQETQYF	TGCGCCAGCAGCTTGGTTGCTTCCGGCGGGCAAGAGACCCAGTACTTC
.	TRBV10-3	.	TRBJ1-5	13	CAISAQANQPQHF	TGTGCCATCAGTGCACAGGCCAATCAGCCCCAGCATTTT
.	TRBV29-1	.	TRBJ2-7	12	CSVSRGVDEQYF	TGCAGCGTCTCCCGCGGGGTAGACGAGCAGTACTTC
.	TRBV6-2/TRBV6-3	.	TRBJ1-5	14	CASSYVSFDQPQHF	TGTGCCAGCAGTTACGTGTCCTTCGATCAGCCCCAGCATTTT
.	TRBV5-1	TRBD1	TRBJ1-4	15	CASSLSGTGGEKLFF	TGCGCCAGCAGCTTATCCGGGACAGGGGGCGAAAAACTGTTTTTT
.	TRBV10-1	.	TRBJ1-1	16	CASTLGATGLNTEAFF	TGCGCCAGCACCCTTGGTGCTACAGGGCTGAACACTGAAGCTTTCTTT
.	TRBV6-2/TRBV6-3	.	TRBJ1-5	14	CASSYLGVNQPQHF	TGTGCCAGCAGTTACTTGGGCGTCAATCAGCCCCAGCATTTT
.	TRBV6-1	.	TRBJ1-4	18	CASSDSAKAGRANEKLFF	TGTGCCAGCAGTGATTCGGCCAAAGCCGGCAGGGCTAATGAAAAACTGTTTTTT
.	TRBV3-1/TRBV3-2	.	TRBJ1-2	15	CASSHLRTTNYGYTF	TGTGCCAGCAGCCATCTTAGGACAACTAACTATGGCTACACCTTC
.	TRBV6-5	.	TRBJ1-3	16	CASSYNRATSGNTIYF	TGTGCCAGCAGTTACAACAGGGCCACCTCTGGAAACACCATATATTTT
.	TRBV12-3/TRBV12-4	.	TRBJ2-7	12	CASSAWSYEQYF	TGTGCCAGCAGCGCGTGGTCCTACGAGCAGTACTTC
once	TRBV2	TRBD1	TRBJ1-4	14	CASRAGTGDEKLFF	TGTGCCAGCAGGGCCGGGACAGGGGATGAAAAACTGTTTTTT
few	TRBV16	.	TRBJ1-1	14	CASSQTTGPTEAFF	TGTGCCAGCAGCCAAACTACAGGGCCCACTGAAGCTTTCTTT
few	TRBV10-1	.	TRBJ2-1	15	CASTPGDGGNNEQFF	TGCGCCAGCACACCCGGGGACGGCGGGAACAATGAGCAGTTCTTC
once	TRBV29-1	TRBD1	TRBJ1-1	15	CSVVIQGLMNTEAFF	TGCAGCGTTGTTATACAGGGGTTGATGAACACTGAAGCTTTCTTT
.	TRBV6-4	TRBD2	TRBJ2-1	17	CASSDSNLGLGINEQFF	TGTGCCAGCAGTGACTCGAATCTGGGACTAGGGATCAATGAGCAGTTCTTC
once	TRBV5-1	TRBD1	TRBJ1-6	16	CASSLGSGGHNSPLHF	TGCGCCAGCAGCTTGGGGTCAGGGGGCCATAATTCACCCCTCCACTTT
.	TRBV19	TRBD2	TRBJ2-7	15	CASSTAGESSYEQYF	TGTGCCAGTAGTACCGCGGGGGAGAGCTCCTACGAGCAGTACTTC
.	TRBV6-5	TRBD1	TRBJ1-1	13	CASRDRGNTEAFF	TGTGCCAGTCGGGACAGGGGGAACACTGAAGCTTTCTTT
.	TRBV19	TRBD2	TRBJ2-2	15	CASSIPAGVTGELFF	TGTGCCAGTAGTATACCAGCGGGGGTCACCGGGGAGCTGTTTTTT
once	TRBV4-1	.	TRBJ2-3	16	CASSQTWVRGTDTQYF	TGCGCCAGCAGCCAAACTTGGGTCAGGGGCACAGATACGCAGTATTTT
.	TRBV30	TRBD1	TRBJ1-2	13	CALAQGAISGYTF	TGTGCCCTCGCGCAGGGGGCGATTTCTGGCTACACCTTC
few	TRBV5-6	.	TRBJ2-5	14	CASSQTGFWETQYF	TGTGCCAGCAGCCAAACAGGGTTTTGGGAGACCCAGTACTTC
.	TRBV21-1	.	TRBJ1-2	12	CARPKAQRGYTF	TGTGCCAGGCCCAAAGCCCAGAGGGGCTACACCTTC
.	TRBV3-1/TRBV3-2	.	TRBJ2-1	15	CASSQDSSSYNEQFF	TGTGCCAGCAGCCAAGATTCCAGTTCCTACAATGAGCAGTTCTTC
few	TRBV2	.	TRBJ1-1	14	CASSKQGLSTEAFF	TGTGCCAGCAGTAAGCAGGGGCTCTCCACTGAAGCTTTCTTT
.	TRBV3-1/TRBV3-2	.	TRBJ2-4	12	CASEPQGNIQYF	TGTGCCAGCGAACCACAGGGAAACATTCAGTACTTC
.	TRBV18	.	TRBJ2-7	13	CASSQTLRDEQYF	TGTGCCAGCTCCCAAACCCTCAGGGACGAGCAGTACTTC